This section outlines one T cell receptor (beta chain) sequence together with its context. The cohort excluded patients with autoimmune disease history or systemic immunosuppression. The data derive from a study of OX40 agonist ivuxolimab in advanced cancers. Using immunoSEQ multiplex PCR, the repertoire was profiled, and TCRdb retains in-frame clones only, with some absent. Found here are under 85,000 clones, about 85% of them singletons; the top ten hold under 3.5%. The sample in question was CD4+ or CD8+ T cells sorted from blood, obtained in a trial of the OX40 agonist ivuxolimab. This receptor was obtained from an adult with an advanced solid tumor such as melanoma, head and neck, liver or kidney cancer.

The CDR3: CASSLGAGGHYEQYF. CDR3 nucleotides: TGTGCCAGCAGCTTAGGTGCAGGGGGCCACTACGAGCAGTACTTC. V is TRBV11-3 and J is TRBJ2-7; 8 bases line up with TRBD1. The CDR3 is made up of 15 amino acids. Germline lookup yields CDR1 SGHNT and CDR2 YENEEA. Losses at the gene ends were 1 base for V and 3 bases for J; bases not matched to a gene: 5.